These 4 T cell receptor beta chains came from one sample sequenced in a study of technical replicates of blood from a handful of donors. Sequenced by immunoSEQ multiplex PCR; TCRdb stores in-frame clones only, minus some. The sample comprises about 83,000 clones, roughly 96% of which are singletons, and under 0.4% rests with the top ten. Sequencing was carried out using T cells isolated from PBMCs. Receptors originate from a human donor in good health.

The CDR3 DNA reads as TGTGCCAGCAGTTTATATAGGACTAGCGAGTCCTACAATGAGCAGTTCTTC. Translated, it gives CASSLYRTSESYNEQFF. V is TRBV28 and J is TRBJ2-1; 9 nucleotides match TRBD2. This CDR3 contains 17 residues. V shed 1 base, J shed 1 base, and the junction held 5 bases outside the gene matches. The germline gives CDR1 MDHEN, CDR2 SYDVKM.

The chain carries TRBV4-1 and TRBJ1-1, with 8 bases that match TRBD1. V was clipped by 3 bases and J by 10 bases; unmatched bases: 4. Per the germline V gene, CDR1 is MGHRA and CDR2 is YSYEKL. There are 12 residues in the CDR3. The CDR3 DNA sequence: TGCGCCAGCAGCCAGACAGGGGATTCAGCTTTCTTT. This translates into CASSQTGDSAFF.

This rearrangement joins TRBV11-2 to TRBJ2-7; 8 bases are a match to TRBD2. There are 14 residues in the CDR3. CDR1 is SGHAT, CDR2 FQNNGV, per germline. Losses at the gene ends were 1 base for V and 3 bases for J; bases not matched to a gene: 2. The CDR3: CASSLGTSGYEQYF. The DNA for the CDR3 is TGTGCCAGCAGCTTAGGAACTAGCGGCTACGAGCAGTACTTC. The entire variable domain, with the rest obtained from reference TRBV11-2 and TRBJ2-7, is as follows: EAGVAQSPRYKIIEKRQSVAFWCNPISGHATLYWYQQILGQGPKLLIQFQNNGVVDDSQLPKDRFSAERLKGVDSTLKIQPAKLEDSAVYLCASSLGTSGYEQYFGPGTRLTVT.

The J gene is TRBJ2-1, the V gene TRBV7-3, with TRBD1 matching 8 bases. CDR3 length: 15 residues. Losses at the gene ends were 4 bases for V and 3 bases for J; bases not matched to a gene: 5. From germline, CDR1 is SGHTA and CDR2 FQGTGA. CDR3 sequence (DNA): TGTGCCAGCAGCTCAACCGGGACAGGCTACAATGAGCAGTTCTTC. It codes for CASSSTGTGYNEQFF.